The 5 T cell receptor beta chains below all came from one sample that was sequenced in a study of T-cell reconstitution after alpha-beta-depleted transplantation in children. Researchers prepared the TCRbeta library using unique molecular identifiers, the study reports. TCRdb reanalysed the PCR reads using MiXCR and keeps one entry per CDR3 protein. The sample includes hundreds of thousands of distinct CDR3 sequences, under 12% seen only once; the top ten take 2%. The sample here was PBMCs, taken before TCRalphabeta/CD19-depleted stem cell transplant. The receptors here all came from a child aged 2 to 10 with inherited bone marrow failure, due to receive a stem cell transplant.

At least ten counts were recorded for this clonotype. J is TRBJ2-5 and V is TRBV4-1, with 9 positions matching TRBD2. Germline V gene lookup returns CDR1 MGHRA and CDR2 YSYEKL. V was pared by 2 bases and J by 5 bases, with 12 bases of the junction left unmatched. The CDR3 has 17 residues. The CDR3 coding sequence is TGCGCCAGCAGCCAAATGCTAGGTCTAGCGGGAAGGGAGACCCAGTACTTC. Protein: CASSQMLGLAGRETQYF.

The chain joins TRBV15 to TRBJ2-7; 8 positions agree with TRBD2. Trimming removed 3 bases from V and 3 bases from J; junction bases left unmatched: 4. CDR1 is LNHNV, CDR2 YYDKDF, per germline (reference sequence). CDR3 length: 14 amino acids. CDR3 in amino acids: CATSRYGRGYEQYF. The CDR3 bases are TGTGCCACCAGCAGGTACGGGAGGGGCTACGAGCAGTACTTC. The full variable domain, its missing parts supplied by reference TRBV15 and TRBJ2-7, is DAMVIQNPRYQVTQFGKPVTLSCSQTLNHNVMYWYQQKSSQAPKLLFHYYDKDFNNEADTPDNFQSRRPNTSFCFLDIRSPGLGDTAMYLCATSRYGRGYEQYFGPGTRLTVT.

The chain joins TRBV18 to TRBJ2-7, with a tentative D call TRBD1 (6 bases). Germline CDR1 is KGHSH and CDR2 is LQKENI. The V and J ends lost 3 bases and 5 bases respectively, with 14 bases between them. The CDR3 sequence is 14 residues long. In nucleotides, the CDR3 is TGTGCCAGCTCACCGCTCGCACAGGGCCACGAGCAGTACTTC. Translating gives CASSPLAQGHEQYF.

This clonotype was seen at least ten times. This chain links TRBV6-1 with TRBJ1-2; D remains unclear. This CDR3 region has 14 residues. V lost 5 bases and J lost 3, with 13 bases in between. Germline V gives CDR1 MNHNS, CDR2 SASEGT. The DNA for the CDR3 is TGTGCCAGCAGTATAGGACGGGGTGACTATGGCTACACCTTC. Protein product: CASSIGRGDYGYTF.

This clonotype was found many times. The chain couples TRBV28 to TRBJ2-2; D not resolved. This CDR3 has 14 residues. Germline V gene data show CDR1 as MDHEN and CDR2 as SYDVKM. Trimming shortened V by 6 bases and J by 0 bases, and 8 bases separated the two germline ends. DNA of the CDR3: TGTGCCAGCAGGAGACCCACGAACACCGGGGAGCTGTTTTTT. This sequence encodes CASRRPTNTGELFF.